This T cell receptor (beta chain) was retrieved from a study of shared clonotypes between healthy human individuals. As for the study in general: The study drew on two women and a few men aged 18 to 49 as donors.

Study-wide findings and caveats: Researchers sampled only blood; tissue repertoires likely differ.

Every unsorted PBMC PCR replicate was loaded with around 0.3 ug DNA, approximately 30,000 T cell genomes. The repertoire was sequenced with immunoSEQ multiplex PCR; TCRdb's copy has only in-frame clones and lacks some. This table has about 510,000 clones, roughly 85% appearing once. With regard to this clone: The target antigen is unknown.

J lost 5 bases, V lost 0 bases, and 9 bases had no gene match. Per germline, CDR1 SGHTA and CDR2 FQGTGA. This CDR3 comprises 17 residues. The sequence derives from a woman in her thirties or forties in good health. Some clones in this sample may be carry-over from other donors' samples. The rearrangement joins TRBV7-3 to TRBJ2-7; 11 bases agree with TRBD2. Material for sequencing was PBMCs. The CDR3 spells CASSLTPIAGGPHEQYF. CDR3 DNA: TGTGCCAGCAGCTTAACCCCCATAGCGGGAGGGCCCCACGAGCAGTACTTC.